Sequencing of this T cell receptor (beta chain) was carried out in a study of CD8 T cells in Susac syndrome. Study information: When blood was drawn, patients with Susac syndrome were on intravenous immunoglobulin alone, on corticosteroids, or therapy-naive. Study findings and constraints: In Susac syndrome, the CD4+ T cell repertoires did not show clonal expansion.

This clonotype was detected only a few times. What it recognizes is unknown. The V gene lost 5 bases and the J gene lost 8 bases, with 10 bases spanning the gap. CDR1 and CDR2 from the germline V gene are SGHRS and YFSETQ. CDR3 size: 11 residues. With random hexamers, about 0.5 to 1 ug RNA was reverse transcribed. A multiplex approach, immunoSEQ multiplex PCR, amplified TCR beta CDR3 across 54 Vbeta and 13 Jbeta. TCRdb fed the immunoSEQ multiplex PCR reads into MiXCR, producing one record per CDR3 protein. Here the sample spans 200,000 to 250,000 distinct CDR3 sequences, 94% being singletons. Sequencing of TCR beta, carried out with a high-throughput approach, was applied to CD8+ and CD4+ T cells from the blood.

This sequence originates from a human donor with Susac syndrome. The genes are TRBV5-1 and TRBJ1-2; no clear D gene. Sequencing was performed on CD4+ T cells from PBMCs. CDR3 amino acids: CASRAQWGYTF. CDR3 bases: TGCGCCAGCAGGGCACAGTGGGGCTACACCTTC.